This T cell receptor beta chain came from a study of T cell repertoires in cytomegalovirus infection. Turning to the study itself: Shared public TCR beta signatures pointed to both CMV infection and a matching HLA type.

Study findings and constraints: There were HLA-C-restricted CMV-specific TCR beta clonotypes dominating the ex vivo response.

A remark on this clonotype: Its antigen remains unknown.

TCRdb used MiXCR to reprocess the reads, holding one entry per CDR3 protein. The sample has some 480,000 distinct CDR3 sequences; 30% to 40% are singletons. The CDR3 is 13 residues long. The V gene end was trimmed by 9 bases and the J gene end by 9 bases; junction bases not matched to a gene: 10. Looked up from germline, CDR1 is MNHEY and CDR2 is SVGEGT. The TCR sequence derives from a human donor in good health (CMV status not recorded). Some clones in this sample may be carry-over from other donors' samples. The material sequenced was cultured PBMCs, taken from culture after CMV antigen stimulation. This chain joins TRBV6-2 or TRBV6-3 and TRBJ1-2; 10 nucleotides match TRBD1. In nucleotides, the CDR3 is TGTGCCAGTTACTCGGGACAGGGGCCGAGCTACACCTTC. It encodes CASYSGQGPSYTF.